The T cell receptor beta chain under discussion was sequenced for a study of OX40 agonist ivuxolimab in advanced cancers. Study-level points and caveats: In general, CD8+ T cells held more expanded clones than CD4+ did, on average.

Assay used: immunoSEQ multiplex PCR; TCRdb lists only in-frame clones, some missing. The profile shows 84,000 or so clones, around nine tenths of them singletons. Details on this clone: Antigen: not known.

Germline values: CDR1 SGDLS, CDR2 YYNGEE. V lost 3 bases and J lost 3, with 16 bases in between. The CDR3 loop spans 16 amino acids. This TCR derives from an adult with an advanced solid tumor such as melanoma, head and neck, liver or kidney cancer. The sequences come from CD4+ or CD8+ T cells sorted from blood, collected in a trial of the OX40 agonist ivuxolimab. This chain joins TRBV9 and TRBJ2-4, with D possibly being TRBD1 or TRBD2 (6 bases each). The CDR3 nucleotides are TGTGCCAGCAGCGAGGGGGGCCGCGTAGGCAAAAACATTCAGTACTTC. It specifies CASSEGGRVGKNIQYF.